This is a list of T cell receptor beta chains from one sample in a study of T-cell reconstitution after alpha-beta-depleted transplantation in children. TCRdb used MiXCR to reprocess the PCR reads, holding one entry per CDR3 protein. This repertoire shows 250,000 or so distinct CDR3 sequences, 24% found once; its top ten account for 4.5% to 5.5%. The sequencing used PBMCs, mostly from graft donor cells, collected 360 days after TCRalphabeta/CD19-depleted stem cell transplant. Receptors were obtained from a female patient aged 2-9 years who had a stem cell transplant for congenital amegakaryocytic thrombocytopenia, so the T cells may come from the graft donor. Each CDR3 is given with its conserved first and last residue. The D gene is left open where the match is weak. The size of a clone is reported for some rows only, either as once, few or many, or as a class for expanded clones.

v_call,d_call,clone_size,j_call,cdr3_nt,cdr3_aa
TRBV5-1,TRBD1,many,TRBJ2-1,TGCGCCAGCACCCCCGGGACAGGTAGATCCTACAATGAGCAGTTCTTC,CASTPGTGRSYNEQFF
TRBV25-1,TRBD2,NA,TRBJ2-1,TGTGCCAGCCGCGGCGGGAGGAGCTCCTACAATGAGCAGTTCTTC,CASRGGRSSYNEQFF
TRBV20-1,NA,few,TRBJ2-2,TGCAGTGCCACCGCGAGGGGTCTAGTCTTCCCCACCGGGGAGCTGTTTTTT,CSATARGLVFPTGELFF
TRBV6-2/TRBV6-3,NA,few,TRBJ1-5,TGTGCCAGCAGTTACACAAGACAGCCAAATCAGCCCCAGCATTTT,CASSYTRQPNQPQHF
TRBV6-5,NA,NA,TRBJ2-7,TGTGCCAGCAATACAGGGTGGGCCGAGCAGTACTTC,CASNTGWAEQYF
TRBV28,NA,few,TRBJ1-2,TGTGCCATCCCGGGACCGACCTATGGCTACACCTTC,CAIPGPTYGYTF
TRBV12-3/TRBV12-4,NA,NA,TRBJ1-1,TGTGCCAGCAGGCCGCCCACACTCATGAACACTGAAGCTTTCTTT,CASRPPTLMNTEAFF
TRBV29-1,NA,few,TRBJ1-4,TGCAGCGTTCTACACGGAAATGAAAAACTGTTTTTT,CSVLHGNEKLFF
TRBV6-1,NA,NA,TRBJ2-6,TGTGCCAGCCGGGGGGCAGGCGGGGCCAACGTCCTGACTTTC,CASRGAGGANVLTF
TRBV18,NA,NA,TRBJ2-1,TGTGCCAGCTCACCGGAGGTCGCCATCTACTACAATGAGCAGTTCTTC,CASSPEVAIYYNEQFF
TRBV20-1,NA,NA,TRBJ1-6,TGCAGTGCTAGAGATCAAACAGGGTCACCCCTCCACTTT,CSARDQTGSPLHF
TRBV29-1,NA,many,TRBJ2-5,TGCAGCGTTGATGCGAGGGGGGAGACCCAGTACTTC,CSVDARGETQYF
TRBV7-9,TRBD1,few,TRBJ2-2,TGTGCCAGCAGCTACCCCCCCAGGGGGTTGAACACCGGGGAGCTGTTTTTT,CASSYPPRGLNTGELFF
TRBV5-1,TRBD2,few,TRBJ2-1,TGCGCCAGCAGCCCGGGGAGCGGGAGTTCACCGAATGAGCAGTTCTTC,CASSPGSGSSPNEQFF
TRBV12-3/TRBV12-4,TRBD1,few,TRBJ1-1,TGTGCCAGCAGTCCCCGGACAGGGGGCGCTTTGGCTGAAGCTTTCTTT,CASSPRTGGALAEAFF
TRBV29-1,NA,NA,TRBJ1-2,TGCAGCGTTAAGTTCGGCGGACCCTATGGCTACACCTTC,CSVKFGGPYGYTF
TRBV20-1,NA,few,TRBJ1-2,TGCAGTGCCGTGAACCAAAATTGGGACTATGGCTACACCTTC,CSAVNQNWDYGYTF
TRBV5-1,NA,NA,TRBJ2-5,TGCGCCAGCAGCTTGACGGAGATATGGAGAGAGACCCAGTACTTC,CASSLTEIWRETQYF
TRBV5-1,NA,NA,TRBJ2-4,TGCGCCAGCAGCTTGGGCGTACAGCTAGCCAAAAACATTCAGTACTTC,CASSLGVQLAKNIQYF
TRBV12-3/TRBV12-4,NA,NA,TRBJ1-1,TGTGCCAGCAGTCACAGGGCCATGAACACTGAAGCTTTCTTT,CASSHRAMNTEAFF
TRBV5-1,NA,few,TRBJ1-2,TGCGCCAGCAGCTTGTCCACCAACTATGGCTACACCTTC,CASSLSTNYGYTF
TRBV28,NA,few,TRBJ1-5,TGTGCCAGCAGTCCGGAAGACGGAAAAAGCAATCAGCCCCAGCATTTT,CASSPEDGKSNQPQHF
TRBV20-1,TRBD1,many,TRBJ2-7,TGCAGTGCTCCGACAGGGGGCAACCGCTACGAGCAGTACTTC,CSAPTGGNRYEQYF
TRBV5-1,NA,NA,TRBJ2-1,TGCGCCAGCAGCTTGGAGTCCGGAGTGATAGATGAGCAGTTCTTC,CASSLESGVIDEQFF
TRBV10-3,NA,NA,TRBJ2-3,TGTGCCATCAGTGATAGAGGAGGGGGCACAGATACGCAGTATTTT,CAISDRGGGTDTQYF
TRBV12-3/TRBV12-4,TRBD1,few,TRBJ2-1,TGTGCCAGCACTAGGACAGGGGACAATGAGCAGTTCTTC,CASTRTGDNEQFF
TRBV20-1,NA,NA,TRBJ2-5,TGCAGTGCACGACTAGTTGGGGAGACCCAGTACTTC,CSARLVGETQYF
TRBV7-9,NA,few,TRBJ2-1,TGTGCCAGCAGCTTAGCGTTGGGGAAGGGGAATCGGCAGTTCTTC,CASSLALGKGNRQFF
TRBV28,TRBD2,few,TRBJ2-1,TGTGCCAGCGGGACTAGCGGCTCCTACAATGAGCAGTTCTTC,CASGTSGSYNEQFF
TRBV11-2,NA,few,TRBJ2-7,TGTGCCAGCAGCTTAGATGGAACTAGCTTGAGCTACGAGCAGTACTTC,CASSLDGTSLSYEQYF